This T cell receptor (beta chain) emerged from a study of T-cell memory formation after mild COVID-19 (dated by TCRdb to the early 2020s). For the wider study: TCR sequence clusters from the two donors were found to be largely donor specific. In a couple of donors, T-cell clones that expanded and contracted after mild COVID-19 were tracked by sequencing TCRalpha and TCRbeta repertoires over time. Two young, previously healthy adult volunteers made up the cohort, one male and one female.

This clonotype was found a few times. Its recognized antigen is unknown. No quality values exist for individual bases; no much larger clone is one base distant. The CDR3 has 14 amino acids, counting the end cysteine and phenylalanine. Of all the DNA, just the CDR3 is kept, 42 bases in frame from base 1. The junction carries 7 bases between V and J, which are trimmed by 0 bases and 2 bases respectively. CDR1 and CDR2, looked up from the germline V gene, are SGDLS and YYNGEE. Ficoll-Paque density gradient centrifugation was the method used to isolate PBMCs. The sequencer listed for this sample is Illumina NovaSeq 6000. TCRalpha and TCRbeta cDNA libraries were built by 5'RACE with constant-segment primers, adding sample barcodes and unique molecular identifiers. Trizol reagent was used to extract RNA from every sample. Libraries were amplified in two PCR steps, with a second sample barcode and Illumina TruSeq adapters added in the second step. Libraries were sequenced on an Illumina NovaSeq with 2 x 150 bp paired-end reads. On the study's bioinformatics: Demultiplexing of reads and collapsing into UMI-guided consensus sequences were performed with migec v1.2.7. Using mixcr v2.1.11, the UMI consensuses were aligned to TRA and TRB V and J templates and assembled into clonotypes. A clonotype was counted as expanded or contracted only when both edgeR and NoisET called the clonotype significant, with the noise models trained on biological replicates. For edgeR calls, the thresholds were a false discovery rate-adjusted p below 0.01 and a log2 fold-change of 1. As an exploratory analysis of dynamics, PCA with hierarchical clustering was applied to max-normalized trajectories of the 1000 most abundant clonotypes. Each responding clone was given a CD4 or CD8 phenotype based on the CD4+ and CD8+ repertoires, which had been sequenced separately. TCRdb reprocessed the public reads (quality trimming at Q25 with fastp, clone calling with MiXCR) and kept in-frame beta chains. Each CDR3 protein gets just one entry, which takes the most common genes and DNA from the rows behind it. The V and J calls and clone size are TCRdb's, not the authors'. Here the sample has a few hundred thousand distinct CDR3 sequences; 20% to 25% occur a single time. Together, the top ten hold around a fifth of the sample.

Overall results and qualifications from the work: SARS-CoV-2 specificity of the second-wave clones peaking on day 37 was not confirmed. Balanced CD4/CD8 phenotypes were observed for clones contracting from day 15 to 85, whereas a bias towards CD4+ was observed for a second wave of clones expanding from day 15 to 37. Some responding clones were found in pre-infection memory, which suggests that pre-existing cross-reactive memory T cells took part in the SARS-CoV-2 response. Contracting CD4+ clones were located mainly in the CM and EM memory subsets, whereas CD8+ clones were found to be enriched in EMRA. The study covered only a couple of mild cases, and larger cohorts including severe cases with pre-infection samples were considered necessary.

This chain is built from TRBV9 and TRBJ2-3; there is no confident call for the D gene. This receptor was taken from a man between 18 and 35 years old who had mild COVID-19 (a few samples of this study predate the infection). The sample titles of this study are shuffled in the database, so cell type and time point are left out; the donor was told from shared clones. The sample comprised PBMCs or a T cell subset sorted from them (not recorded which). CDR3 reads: CASSVGGTTDTQYF. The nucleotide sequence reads TGTGCCAGCAGCGTAGGGGGAACCACAGATACGCAGTATTTT.